A selection of T cell receptor beta chains follows, all from one sample in a study of technical replicates of blood from several donors. Libraries were prepared by immunoSEQ multiplex PCR; TCRdb keeps only in-frame clonotypes and omits some of them. The sample carries roughly 80,000 clones, 85% to 95% recorded once. Material: T cells isolated from PBMCs. The source of these receptors is a human donor in good health. Both conserved end residues are part of each CDR3. The D gene is left open where the match is weak. The size entry is marked missing in some rows and otherwise reads once, few, many or a size class.

V	size	J	D	DNA	CDR3
TRBV28	-	TRBJ1-3	TRBD1	TGTGCCAGCAGTCGTGGGACAGGGCGCGGTGGAAACACCATATATTTT	CASSRGTGRGGNTIYF
TRBV5-1	-	TRBJ2-1	-	TGCGCCAGCAGCTTGGCGGGAGGGGGCGATGAGCAGTTCTTC	CASSLAGGGDEQFF
TRBV27	-	TRBJ1-4	TRBD1	TGTGCCAGCAGCCACACAGGGGGCGGTGAAAAACTGTTTTTT	CASSHTGGGEKLFF
TRBV5-1	-	TRBJ2-3	TRBD1	TGCGCCAGCAGCGTAACCGGGACAGAGGGAGATACGCAGTATTTT	CASSVTGTEGDTQYF
TRBV11-2	-	TRBJ2-1	-	TGTGCCAGCAGCCCTCCCCGAGATGAGCAGTTCTTC	CASSPPRDEQFF
TRBV30	few	TRBJ1-1	TRBD1	TGTGCCTGGTCCGGGACAGTAAGGACTGAAGCTTTCTTT	CAWSGTVRTEAFF
TRBV4-1	-	TRBJ1-1	-	TGCGCCAGCAGCCAAGATAGGCGGGTAACTGAAGCTTTCTTT	CASSQDRRVTEAFF
TRBV19	-	TRBJ2-1	-	TGTGCCAGTAGTATTTTAGTCGGACAGAGCTCCTACAATGAGCAGTTCTTC	CASSILVGQSSYNEQFF
TRBV10-2	-	TRBJ2-7	TRBD2	TGCGCCAGCAGTGTCGGGAGGAGCTCCTACGAGCAGTACTTC	CASSVGRSSYEQYF
TRBV5-1	-	TRBJ2-5	-	TGCGCCAGCAGCTTGGGCGGGTCGGGGCAAGAGACCCAGTACTTC	CASSLGGSGQETQYF
TRBV2	-	TRBJ2-2	TRBD2	TGTGCCAGCAGTGCAACTAGCGGGAGTTCGACTACTGCGACCGGGGAGCTGTTTTTT	CASSATSGSSTTATGELFF
TRBV28	-	TRBJ1-2	TRBD1	TGTGCCAGCAGTTCTACAGGGGTTAACTATGGCTACACCTTC	CASSSTGVNYGYTF
TRBV11-2	once	TRBJ1-2	-	TGTGCCAGCAGCTTAGGGCCGGGGAAAGGTGGCTACACCTTC	CASSLGPGKGGYTF
TRBV6-1	-	TRBJ1-5	-	TGTGCCAGCAGTGAAAGGGGGGGGTCAACTCCTTATCAGCCCCAGCATTTT	CASSERGGSTPYQPQHF
TRBV2	few	TRBJ2-2	TRBD2	TGTGCCAGCAGCATACTAGCGGGTCTTTCCGGGGAGCTGTTTTTT	CASSILAGLSGELFF
TRBV4-2	once	TRBJ2-7	TRBD2	TGTGCCAGCAGTCGCGAAGCGGGAGGGTCCTACGAGCAGTACTTC	CASSREAGGSYEQYF
TRBV5-1	-	TRBJ2-6	-	TGCGCCAGCAGCTTACACGGACTCGACTCTGGGGCCAACGTCCTGACTTTC	CASSLHGLDSGANVLTF
TRBV10-1	once	TRBJ2-7	-	TGCGCCAGCAGTGAGTCCGAGGGGGTCCTAGGCTACGAGCAGTACTTC	CASSESEGVLGYEQYF
TRBV5-1	-	TRBJ2-7	-	TGCGCCAGCAGGGAAATCCAGGGAAAAGTTACCTACGAGCAGTACTTC	CASREIQGKVTYEQYF
TRBV7-6	-	TRBJ2-7	TRBD2	TGTGCCAGCAGCTTACAGTGGCGCGGGGGGGCATTCAGTCACGAGCAGTACTTC	CASSLQWRGGAFSHEQYF
TRBV7-9	-	TRBJ1-2	TRBD1	TGTGCCAGCAGCTCCGACCCAGGGACAGGGGATGGCTACACCTTC	CASSSDPGTGDGYTF
TRBV7-3	-	TRBJ1-5	-	TGTGCCAGCAGCTTAAATGGGGCTAGTAATCAGCCCCAGCATTTT	CASSLNGASNQPQHF
TRBV19	-	TRBJ1-2	TRBD1	TGTGCCAGTAGCCCGGACAGGGGGCACTATGGCTACACCTTC	CASSPDRGHYGYTF
TRBV11-3	-	TRBJ2-3	-	TGTGCCAGCAGCTTCGAAGCGCGGGGGCGCACAGATACGCAGTATTTT	CASSFEARGRTDTQYF
TRBV5-1	-	TRBJ2-7	-	TGCGCCAGCAGCTTGGCAGGGCAGTCCTACGAGCAGTACTTC	CASSLAGQSYEQYF
TRBV10-1	-	TRBJ1-4	TRBD1	TGCGCCAGCAGTGATGCCGGGACAGGGGAGGAAAAACTGTTTTTT	CASSDAGTGEEKLFF
TRBV7-8	-	TRBJ1-1	TRBD1	TGTGCCAGCAGCCGGGCAGGGGGCTCCCTGAACACTGAAGCTTTCTTT	CASSRAGGSLNTEAFF
TRBV27	-	TRBJ1-2	-	TGTGCCAGCAGTTTATCGACGGGGGGGGGCTACACCTTC	CASSLSTGGGYTF
TRBV6-5	-	TRBJ2-3	TRBD2	TGTGCCAGCAGCCACAAGCGGGGGGGCACAGATACGCAGTATTTT	CASSHKRGGTDTQYF
TRBV27	-	TRBJ2-1	TRBD2	TGTGCCAGCAGTCCGACCGGGACTAGCGGGAGTTTAAATGAGCAGTTCTTC	CASSPTGTSGSLNEQFF
TRBV29-1	-	TRBJ2-1	TRBD2	TGCAGCGTTGAAAAAGGACTAGCGGGAGTCAATGAGCAGTTCTTC	CSVEKGLAGVNEQFF
TRBV10-1	-	TRBJ2-2	TRBD1	TGCGCCAGCATTATTAGGACAGGGGACCGTGGCGGGGAGCTGTTTTTT	CASIIRTGDRGGELFF
TRBV21-1	few	TRBJ1-6	-	TGTGCCAGCAGCAAGCGGGACAGGGACAATTCACCCCTCCACTTT	CASSKRDRDNSPLHF
TRBV2	-	TRBJ2-7	TRBD2	TGTGCCAGCACAAAAAGCGGGGAAAGCTCCTACGAGCAGTACTTC	CASTKSGESSYEQYF
TRBV19	-	TRBJ1-1	TRBD1	TGTGCCAGTAGGGTGGACAGGTTGAACACTGAAGCTTTCTTT	CASRVDRLNTEAFF
TRBV9	-	TRBJ1-1	-	TGTGCCAGCAGCGTAGGAGGTCGGGGTATGAACACTGAAGCTTTCTTT	CASSVGGRGMNTEAFF
TRBV15	-	TRBJ1-5	-	TGTGCCACCAGCAGAGATCGTGGACAGAATCAGCCCCAGCATTTT	CATSRDRGQNQPQHF
TRBV7-9	-	TRBJ1-4	-	TGTGCCAGCACCTGGACTGGCGAAAAACTGTTTTTT	CASTWTGEKLFF
TRBV5-1	-	TRBJ2-5	TRBD1	TGCGCCAGCAGCCCGGGACAGGGGAGGTTCAGCCAAGAGACCCAGTACTTC	CASSPGQGRFSQETQYF
TRBV29-1	-	TRBJ1-2	-	TGCAGCGTTGTCGTGGGGGCGTTGGACTATGGCTACACCTTC	CSVVVGALDYGYTF
TRBV23-1	-	TRBJ2-2	-	TGCGCCAGCAGTCAAATATACAAGAACACCGGGGAGCTATTTTTT	CASSQIYKNTGELFF
TRBV5-4	-	TRBJ2-2	TRBD2	TGTGCCAGCAGCTTAAGCGGGGCGAACACCGGGGAGCTGTTTTTT	CASSLSGANTGELFF
TRBV11-2	-	TRBJ1-2	TRBD1	TGTGCCAGCAGCTCGCTAACGGGACAGGGACCCGATAACTATGGCTACACCTTC	CASSSLTGQGPDNYGYTF